These 14 T cell receptor beta chains were sequenced from one sample in a study of beta chain features in type 1 diabetes. Since all of the isolated RNA was reverse transcribed, expressed TCRB transcripts were what got sequenced. TCRdb's copy holds only in-frame clones and misses some; the assay was immunoSEQ multiplex PCR. This sample yields about 320,000 clones, of which about 15% are seen a single time; over 5% belongs to the top ten. The sample consisted of central memory CD4+ T cells from blood. These receptors came from a man aged 30-40 years in good health.

The chain links TRBV6-5 to TRBJ2-3; TRBD1 agrees at 9 bases. V was clipped by 6 bases and J by 4 bases; unmatched bases: 5. The CDR3 length is 14 residues. Germline-derived CDR1 and CDR2 are MNHEY and SVGAGI. The CDR3 nucleotides are TGTGCCAGCAGCGACAGGGGGGACGCAGATACGCAGTATTTT. Translating gives CASSDRGDADTQYF.

The sample holds a few counts of this clone. J is TRBJ2-5 and V is TRBV5-4; TRBD2 might be the D (5 bases). V lost 7 bases, J lost 3 bases, and 16 bases lay in between. This CDR3 contains 14 residues. The germline gives CDR1 SGHNT, CDR2 YYREEE (reference sequence). This chain's CDR3 is CASGAPSGEETQYF. The CDR3 DNA sequence: TGTGCCAGCGGAGCCCCCTCCGGGGAAGAGACCCAGTACTTC.

This clone was observed a few times. The V gene is TRBV9, the J gene TRBJ2-1; 8 bases are shared with TRBD2. The junction had 11 bases not matched to a gene; V was cut back by 4 bases and J by 5 bases. CDR3 size: 16 residues. From germline, CDR1 is SGDLS and CDR2 YYNGEE. The CDR3 nucleotides read TGTGCCAGCAGCCTAGACCCGGGACTAGTGAACAATGAGCAGTTCTTC. It specifies CASSLDPGLVNNEQFF.

The V gene is TRBV18, the J gene TRBJ1-6; D perhaps matches TRBD1 (5 bases). V was pared by 3 bases and J by 7 bases, with 7 bases between. CDR3 length: 13 amino acids. Germline V gene sequence: CDR1 KGHSH, CDR2 LQKENI. The CDR3 DNA reads TGTGCCAGCTCACCGGGGGTCAATTCACCCCTCCACTTT. Encoded protein: CASSPGVNSPLHF.

A few counts support this clone. The chain uses TRBV29-1 and TRBJ2-5; 10 bases align to TRBD2. This CDR3 region has 14 residues. The V gene end was trimmed by 5 bases and the J gene end by 3 bases; junction bases not matched to a gene: 6. Germline V gene lookup returns CDR1 SQVTM and CDR2 ANQGSEA. As DNA, the CDR3 is TGCAGCGTTAAACTAGCGGGACTCAAAGAGACCCAGTACTTC. Its translation is CSVKLAGLKETQYF.

The table lists this clone with many counts. The sample carries other DNA sequences with the same CDR3. J is TRBJ2-2 and V is TRBV7-2, with a tentative D call TRBD2 (6 bases). The germline V and J ends were trimmed by 5 bases and 2 bases, with 15 bases remaining between them. CDR1 and CDR2 (germline): SGHTA, FQGNSA. The CDR3 spans 16 residues. In DNA, the CDR3 is TGTGCCAGCAGCCCGCGGGGCGGGCACAACACCGGGGAGCTGTTTTTT. This sequence encodes CASSPRGGHNTGELFF.

This chain joins TRBV5-1 and TRBJ2-5; TRBD1 aligns across 7 bases. CDR3 length: 14 residues. The ends lost 7 bases at V and 3 bases at J; junction bases unmatched: 9. Germline CDR1 reads SGHRS; CDR2 reads YFSETQ. CDR3 sequence reads: CASRQGFGEETQYF. For the CDR3, the DNA is TGCGCCAGCCGACAGGGTTTTGGAGAAGAGACCCAGTACTTC.

This clone was counted a few times. CDR3 in DNA: TGTGCCAGTAGTGAGCAGAAGAACACTGAAGCTTTCTTT. Amino acid sequence: CASSEQKNTEAFF. The V call is TRBV19, the J call TRBJ1-1; D remains unclear. This CDR3 spans 13 amino acids. CDR1 and CDR2 (germline): LNHDA, SQIVND (reference sequence). The V end lost 5 bases, the J end lost 1 base, and 8 bases lay between the germline ends.

This chain joins TRBV7-2 and TRBJ2-1, with 10 bases aligning to TRBD2. The CDR3 contains 15 residues. Germline CDR1 is SGHTA and CDR2 is FQGNSA. Germline trimming cut 6 bases from V and 4 bases from J; bases unmatched to any gene: 6. CDR3 protein: CASSLASGRYNEQFF. In DNA form, the CDR3 reads TGTGCCAGCAGTCTCGCTAGCGGGAGATACAATGAGCAGTTCTTC.

The chain uses TRBV18 and TRBJ1-1; no clear D gene. V gave up 5 bases and J gave up 0 bases, with 13 bases separating them. Germline values: CDR1 KGHSH, CDR2 LQKENI. The CDR3 is made up of 15 amino acids. DNA for the CDR3: TGTGCCAGCTCAGAGTCGAGGGTCCTGAACACTGAAGCTTTCTTT. Protein sequence: CASSESRVLNTEAFF.

V is TRBV7-8 and J is TRBJ1-6, with 8 bases lining up with TRBD1. V gave up 2 bases and J gave up 7 bases; unmatched junction bases: 7. CDR3 length: 16 residues. The germline gives CDR1 SGHVS, CDR2 FQNEAQ. The CDR3 DNA reads TGTGCCAGCAGCTTAAGGGCAGGGGGCCTGAATTCACCCCTCCACTTT. Encoded protein: CASSLRAGGLNSPLHF.

This clone was detected a few times. V usage is TRBV7-2 and J usage is TRBJ2-5; 14 bases fit TRBD2. The trim removed 1 base at V and 4 bases at J, leaving 8 bases unmatched. This CDR3 is 18 amino acids long. CDR1 SGHTA and CDR2 FQGNSA come from the germline V gene. The CDR3 sequence: CASSLVPRLAGGLETQYF. DNA of the CDR3: TGTGCCAGCAGCTTAGTACCGAGACTAGCGGGAGGGTTAGAGACCCAGTACTTC.

This clone was observed a handful of times. The chain links TRBV2 to TRBJ1-5; TRBD1 matches at 10 bases. Germline V gene lookup returns CDR1 SNHLY and CDR2 FYNNEI. J lost 0 bases, V lost 3 bases, and 2 bases had no gene match. There are 16 residues in the CDR3. The CDR3 DNA sequence: TGTGCCAGCAGTGAGGGACAGGGGTATAGCAATCAGCCCCAGCATTTT. Its protein product is CASSEGQGYSNQPQHF.

The sample holds a few counts of this clone. V and J are TRBV14 and TRBJ1-5, with 10 bases identical to TRBD1. The length of the CDR3 is 16 residues. Trimming cost V 4 bases and J 9 bases; bases outside gene matches: 12. Per germline, CDR1 SGHDN and CDR2 FVKESK. The CDR3 spells CASSPGTGASGGPQHF. The CDR3 DNA is TGTGCCAGCAGCCCAGGGACAGGGGCGTCGGGAGGGCCCCAGCATTTT.